This note documents a single T cell receptor beta chain sequence. What it recognizes is unknown. Method: immunoSEQ multiplex PCR; TCRdb's copy keeps in-frame clones and lacks some. Counted here are roughly 130,000 clones, about nine tenths occurring once; the ten biggest clones make up 5.5% to 8%. This record belongs to a study of radiotherapy plus CTLA-4 blockade in lung cancer. Study-wide results and caveats: Among reported predictors of response, early blood T cell clone dynamics with interferon-beta performed best. After treatment with radiotherapy plus ipilimumab, TCR clones that came from the tumor expanded in blood.

People whose metastatic non-small-cell lung cancer was chemo-refractory got focal radiation along with CTLA-4 blockade by ipilimumab. Deletions cut 6 bases from V and 0 bases from J, with 10 bases between. This CDR3 is 14 amino acids long. CDR1 is MRHNA and CDR2 is SNTAGT in the germline V gene. J is TRBJ2-3 and V is TRBV6-4; D not resolved. This receptor was obtained from a human donor with non-small cell lung cancer that progressed on radiotherapy plus ipilimumab. The sample here was peripheral blood, taken from a patient treated with radiotherapy plus ipilimumab. CDR3 in amino acids: CASSPDTSTDTQYF. CDR3 nucleotides: TGTGCCAGCAGCCCAGATACGAGCACAGATACGCAGTATTTT.